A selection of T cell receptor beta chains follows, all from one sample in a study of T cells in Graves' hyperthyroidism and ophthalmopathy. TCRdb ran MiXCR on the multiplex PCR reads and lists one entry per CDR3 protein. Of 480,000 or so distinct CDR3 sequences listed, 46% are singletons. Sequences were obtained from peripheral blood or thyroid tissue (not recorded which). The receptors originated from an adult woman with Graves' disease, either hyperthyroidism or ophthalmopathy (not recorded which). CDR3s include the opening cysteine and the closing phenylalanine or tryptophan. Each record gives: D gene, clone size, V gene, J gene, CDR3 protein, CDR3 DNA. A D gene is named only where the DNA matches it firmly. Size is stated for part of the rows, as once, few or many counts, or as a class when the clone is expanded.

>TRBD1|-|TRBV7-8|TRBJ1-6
CASSLGTGVYNSPLHF
TGTGCCAGCAGCTTGGGGACAGGAGTCTATAATTCACCCCTCCACTTT
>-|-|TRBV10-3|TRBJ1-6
CATRGGTFTSPLHF
TGTGCCACCAGAGGGGGGACATTTACTTCACCCCTCCACTTT
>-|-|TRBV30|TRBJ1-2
CAWSESLEGYTF
TGTGCCTGGAGTGAGTCGCTTGAGGGCTACACCTTC
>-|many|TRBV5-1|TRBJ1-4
CASSSGTMGNEKLFF
TGCGCCAGCAGCTCGGGAACAATGGGAAATGAAAAACTGTTTTTT
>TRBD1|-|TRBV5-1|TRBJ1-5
CASSLGQGEQPQHF
TGCGCCAGCAGCTTGGGACAGGGCGAGCAGCCCCAGCATTTT
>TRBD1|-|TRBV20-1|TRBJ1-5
CSVGTGGPSNQPQHF
TGCAGTGTCGGGACAGGCGGCCCCAGCAATCAGCCCCAGCATTTT
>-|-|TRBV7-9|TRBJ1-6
CASSQVRGDSPLHF
TGTGCCAGCAGCCAAGTTAGGGGTGATTCACCCCTCCACTTT
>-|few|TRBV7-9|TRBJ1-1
CASSHVVDTEAFF
TGTGCCAGCAGCCACGTCGTCGACACTGAAGCTTTCTTT
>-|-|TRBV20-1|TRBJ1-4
CRAGNGKKLFF
TGCAGGGCAGGAAACGGGAAGAAACTGTTTTTT
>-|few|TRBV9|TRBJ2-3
CASTRGASALTGTQYF
TGTGCCAGCACCCGTGGAGCTAGCGCCCTCACTGGTACGCAGTATTTT
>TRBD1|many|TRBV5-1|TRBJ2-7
CASSRLGQATYEQYF
TGCGCCAGCAGCAGACTTGGACAGGCTACCTACGAGCAGTACTTC
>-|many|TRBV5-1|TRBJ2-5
CASSWGTFGETQYF
TGCGCCAGCAGCTGGGGGACTTTCGGAGAGACCCAGTACTTC
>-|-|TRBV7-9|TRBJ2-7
CASSGLGGDWEQYF
TGTGCCAGCAGCGGCTTGGGTGGGGACTGGGAGCAGTACTTC
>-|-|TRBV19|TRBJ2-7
CASSMKGSSGYEQYF
TGTGCCAGTAGTATGAAGGGGTCGAGTGGCTACGAGCAGTACTTC
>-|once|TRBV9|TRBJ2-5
CASRIGPKLKETQYF
TGTGCCAGCAGGATAGGACCGAAACTAAAAGAGACCCAGTACTTC
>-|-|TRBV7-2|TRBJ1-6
CASSQESLLQGSPLHF
TGCGCCAGCAGCCAAGAATCTCTCCTCCAGGGTTCACCCCTCCACTTT
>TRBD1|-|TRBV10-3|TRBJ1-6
CAISEGGGGTDLTSPLHF
TGTGCCATCAGCGAAGGGGGGGGGGGGACAGATCTGACTTCACCCCTCCACTTT
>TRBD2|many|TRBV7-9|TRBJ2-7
CASSSERSLAGVPSYEQYF
TGTGCCAGCAGCTCGGAGAGGTCTCTAGCGGGAGTCCCATCCTACGAGCAGTACTTC
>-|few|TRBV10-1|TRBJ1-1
CASSDPGPGPAFF
TGCGCCAGCAGTGACCCCGGACCCGGGCCGGCTTTCTTT
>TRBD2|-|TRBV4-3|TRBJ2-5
CASSQGLTSGAGETQYF
TGCGCCAGCAGCCAAGGCCTGACTAGCGGGGCCGGGGAGACCCAGTACTTC
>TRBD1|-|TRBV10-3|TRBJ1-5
CASRTGWDQPQHF
TGTGCCAGCCGGACAGGTTGGGATCAGCCCCAGCATTTT
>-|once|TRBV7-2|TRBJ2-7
CASSLGRESYEQYF
TGTGCCAGCAGCTTGGGACGGGAATCCTACGAGCAGTACTTC
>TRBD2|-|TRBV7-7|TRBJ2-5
CASSSETSSRETQYF
TGTGCTAGCAGCTCAGAGACTAGCTCGAGAGAGACCCAGTACTTC
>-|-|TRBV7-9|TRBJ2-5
CASSVGAKETQYF
TGTGCCAGCAGCGTGGGAGCTAAAGAGACCCAGTACTTC
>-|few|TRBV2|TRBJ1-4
CASLGGYEKLFF
TGTGCCAGCTTGGGGGGCTACGAAAAACTGTTTTTT
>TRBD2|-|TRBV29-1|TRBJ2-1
CSVHPSGSYNEQFF
TGCAGCGTTCATCCTAGCGGGTCCTACAATGAGCAGTTCTTC
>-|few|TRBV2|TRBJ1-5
CASRRRQGREKDNQPQHF
TGTGCCAGCAGGCGGCGTCAGGGGCGAGAAAAAGACAATCAGCCCCAGCATTTT
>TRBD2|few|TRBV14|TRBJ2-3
CASSRGLAGDLPSTDTQYF
TGTGCCAGCAGCCGGGGACTAGCGGGAGATTTGCCTAGCACAGATACGCAGTATTTT
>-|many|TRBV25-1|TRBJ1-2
CASSEWATSSTDGYTF
TGTGCCAGCAGTGAATGGGCCACTTCTTCGACCGATGGCTACACCTTC